The 22 T cell receptor beta chains reported below all come from one sample, sequenced in a study of metastatic and nonmetastatic thyroid tumors. TCRdb re-called the PCR reads with MiXCR. The table lists roughly 71,000 clones, roughly a sixth of them singletons. No treatment had been given to any patient before thyroid surgery. The specimen was blood. The receptors come from a female donor with papillary thyroid cancer or a benign thyroid nodule (not recorded which). Some clones in this sample may be carry-over from other donors' samples.

The V call is TRBV24-1, the J call TRBJ2-1; D unclear. CDR1 and CDR2 from the germline V gene are KGHDR and SFDVKD. The V gene lost 2 bases and the J gene lost 6 bases, with 16 bases spanning the gap. The length of the CDR3 is 16 residues. The CDR3, as DNA: TGTGCCACCAGTGATTCTCGACTGAATCCGGCCAATGAGCAGTTCTTC. This gives the protein CATSDSRLNPANEQFF.

Note on this clone: This same CDR3 is encoded by further DNA sequences in the sample. This chain uses TRBV5-4 with TRBJ2-2; unclear D gene. Germline CDR1 reads SGHNT; CDR2 reads YYREEE (reference sequence). CDR3 length: 14 amino acids. With 0 bases removed from V and 2 bases from J, the gap between germline ends came to 5 bases. This CDR3 is CASSLGTNTGELFF. CDR3 coding DNA: TGTGCCAGCAGCTTGGGTACAAACACCGGGGAGCTGTTTTTT. The full variable domain, completed using reference TRBV5-4 and TRBJ2-2, is ETGVTQSPTHLIKTRGQQVTLRCSSQSGHNTVSWYQQALGQGPQFIFQYYREEENGRGNFPPRFSGLQFPNYSSELNVNALELDDSALYLCASSLGTNTGELFFGEGSRLTVL.

This clone was found many times. J is TRBJ2-1 and V is TRBV6-1; D perhaps matches TRBD2 (5 bases). The CDR3 loop spans 15 amino acids. CDR1 MNHNS and CDR2 SASEGT come from the germline V gene. Trimming pared 2 bases from V and 2 bases from J, leaving 10 bases between. The DNA of the CDR3 is TGTGCCAGCAGTGAATATGGCGGGCCCTACAATGAGCAGTTCTTC. Translated, it gives CASSEYGGPYNEQFF.

A remark on this clone: One end of the junction fails to match germline, which may point to a read error. The chain couples TRBV13 to TRBJ2-1, with TRBD2 identical over 12 bases. Germline values: CDR1 PRHDT, CDR2 FYEKMQ (reference sequence). The CDR3 contains 16 residues. CDR3 sequence reads: CVSSSSTSGGYNEQFF. In DNA form, the CDR3 reads TGTGTCAGCAGCTCTTCGACTAGCGGGGGATACAATGAGCAGTTCTTC. Supplemented by reference TRBV13 and TRBJ2-1, the full variable domain reads AAGVIQSPRHLIKEKRETATLKCYPIPRHDTVYWYQQGPGQDPQFLISFYEKMQSDKGSIPDRFSAQQFSDYHSELNMSSLELGDSALYFCVSSSSTSGGYNEQFFGPGTRLTVL.

The sample holds many counts of this clone. The J gene is TRBJ2-1, the V gene TRBV10-3, with TRBD2 matching 7 bases. J was trimmed by 5 bases and V by 7 bases; bases with no gene match: 5. CDR3 length equals 13 residues. Looked up from germline, CDR1 is ENHRY and CDR2 is SYGVKD. The CDR3 bases are TGTGCCATCAAACCTGGGGGGGACAATGAGCAGTTCTTC. Encoded protein: CAIKPGGDNEQFF.

The V and J genes are TRBV5-1 and TRBJ1-2; no clear D gene. V lost 1 base to trimming and J lost 7 bases, with 17 bases between them. Germline V CDR1 and CDR2: SGHRS, YFSETQ. This CDR3 spans 15 amino acids. CDR3 residues: CASSLSSAGIVGYTF. Written as DNA, the CDR3 is TGCGCCAGCAGCTTGTCTTCGGCCGGGATTGTTGGCTACACCTTC. Using reference TRBV5-1 and TRBJ1-2 for the parts outside the CDR3, the full variable domain is KAGVTQTPRYLIKTRGQQVTLSCSPISGHRSVSWYQQTPGQGLQFLFEYFSETQRNKGNFPGRFSGRQFSNSRSEMNVSTLELGDSALYLCASSLSSAGIVGYTFGSGTRLTVV.

In its sample, this clone was seen a few times. The chain employs TRBV6-1 and TRBJ2-1, with D possibly matching TRBD2 (6 bases). The CDR3 is 15 residues long. Germline CDR1 is MNHNS and CDR2 is SASEGT. The germline V and J ends were trimmed by 6 bases and 5 bases, with 17 bases remaining between them. CDR3 amino acids: CASRRLAWSHNEQFF. CDR3 coding DNA: TGTGCCAGCAGGCGGCTAGCGTGGTCCCACAATGAGCAGTTCTTC.

There are many counts of this clone. This rearrangement joins TRBV28 to TRBJ1-2, with D maybe TRBD1 (5 bases). Trimming cost V 6 bases and J 4 bases, with 21 bases left between them. There are 16 residues in the CDR3. The V gene's germline CDR1 is MDHEN and CDR2 SYDVKM. In DNA form, the CDR3 reads TGTGCCAGCAGAGAACCCGGGGGGAGGGGATTCTATGGCTACACCTTC. Protein product: CASREPGGRGFYGYTF.

This clone came up many times. The rearrangement joins TRBV7-8 to TRBJ2-7; 8 bases are shared with TRBD2. V lost 9 bases and J lost 6; bases outside the gene matches: 13. Germline V gene data show CDR1 as SGHVS and CDR2 as FQNEAQ. The CDR3 consists of 14 residues. The CDR3 spells CASQVREGKSEQYF. CDR3 bases: TGTGCCAGTCAGGTCCGGGAGGGCAAGTCCGAGCAGTACTTC.

There are many counts of this clone. J is TRBJ1-1 and V is TRBV19; tentative D call: TRBD1 (6 bases). CDR1 and CDR2 from the germline V gene are LNHDA and SQIVND (reference sequence). V was trimmed by 7 bases and J by 4 bases, leaving 19 bases between them. This CDR3 spans 15 amino acids. The CDR3 loop reads CASTLLLGGSTEAFF. The CDR3 bases are TGTGCCAGTACCCTGCTTTTAGGGGGATCCACTGAAGCTTTCTTT.

This clone was seen at least ten times. The rearrangement joins TRBV4-2 to TRBJ1-2; D is ambiguous. CDR1 and CDR2 from the germline V gene are LGHNA and YNFKEQ. V was shortened by 0 bases and J by 4 bases, with 9 bases between the two germline ends. The CDR3 covers 14 residues. The CDR3 nucleotides read TGTGCCAGCAGCCAAGATACGGGCCCCTATGGCTACACCTTC. As protein: CASSQDTGPYGYTF.

The V and J genes are TRBV5-1 and TRBJ2-2; 10 bases match TRBD2. This CDR3 contains 18 residues. V dropped 7 bases and J dropped 1; count of bases not matched to a gene: 13. Germline loops: CDR1 SGHRS, CDR2 YFSETQ. Here the CDR3 reads CASGKPLAGVKNTGELFF. CDR3 DNA: TGCGCCAGCGGCAAACCCCTAGCGGGAGTTAAGAACACCGGGGAGCTGTTTTTT. The whole variable domain, filled in from reference TRBV5-1 and TRBJ2-2, reads KAGVTQTPRYLIKTRGQQVTLSCSPISGHRSVSWYQQTPGQGLQFLFEYFSETQRNKGNFPGRFSGRQFSNSRSEMNVSTLELGDSALYLCASGKPLAGVKNTGELFFGEGSRLTVL.

This clone was detected many times. The chain employs TRBV7-9 and TRBJ1-1; no definite D call. CDR1 and CDR2 from the germline V gene are SEHNR and FQNEAQ (reference sequence). Trimming shortened V by 1 base and J by 4 bases, and 1 base separated the two germline ends. This CDR3 comprises 11 residues. Here the CDR3 reads CASSLVTEAFF. The CDR3 coding sequence is TGTGCCAGCAGCTTAGTCACTGAAGCTTTCTTT.

In this sample, this clone turned up a few times. CDR3 DNA sequence: TGTGCCAGCATGCCTAGCGGTTCCTACAATGAGCAGTTCTTC. It translates to CASMPSGSYNEQFF. The V call is TRBV2, the J call TRBJ2-1; TRBD2 aligns across 7 bases. The V gene end was trimmed by 7 bases and the J gene end by 1 base; junction bases not matched to a gene: 4. The germline CDR1 and CDR2 sequences are SNHLY and FYNNEI. There are 14 residues in the CDR3.

This clone was seen only a few times. This chain uses TRBV12-3 or TRBV12-4 with TRBJ2-7; TRBD2 matches 10 bases. The V segment lost 6 bases and the J segment 3 bases; nucleotides outside the gene matches: 5. This CDR3 spans 14 amino acids. The CDR3 here is CASRTLAGLYEQYF. The CDR3, as DNA: TGTGCCAGCAGAACACTAGCGGGGCTCTACGAGCAGTACTTC.

The V and J genes are TRBV4-1 and TRBJ1-3, with D unclear. V was shortened by 0 bases and J by 0 bases, with 6 bases between the two germline ends. The CDR3 is 15 amino acids. Germline V gene sequence: CDR1 MGHRA, CDR2 YSYEKL. CDR3 region: CASSQDTSSGNTIYF. CDR3 DNA sequence: TGCGCCAGCAGCCAAGATACGAGCTCTGGAAACACCATATATTTT.

This clone was seen ten or more times. For the CDR3, the DNA is TGTGCCAGCAGCGCGAACCCTAGCGGGAGGGCCTTCGAGCAGTACTTC. The encoded protein is CASSANPSGRAFEQYF. V is TRBV11-2 and J is TRBJ2-7; TRBD2 aligns across 12 bases. V lost 5 bases, J lost 6 bases, and 11 bases stayed unmatched. The CDR3 consists of 16 residues. Germline CDR1 SGHAT, CDR2 FQNNGV.

In this sample, this clone turned up many times. The rearrangement joins TRBV5-1 to TRBJ1-1, with D possibly being TRBD1 (6 bases). V was trimmed by 0 bases and J by 5 bases, leaving 8 bases between them. The CDR3 sequence is 13 residues long. Germline-derived CDR1 and CDR2 are SGHRS and YFSETQ. The chain's CDR3 is CASSLDGQTEAFF. As DNA, the CDR3 is TGCGCCAGCAGCTTGGACGGACAGACTGAAGCTTTCTTT.

This clone was found a few times. The chain links TRBV6-1 to TRBJ2-7; no definite D call. V lost 6 bases and J lost 5, with 11 bases in between. The germline gives CDR1 MNHNS, CDR2 SASEGT. The CDR3 runs 12 residues. The CDR3 DNA sequence: TGTGCCAGCAGCCGATGGACGAACGAGCAGTACTTC. It encodes CASSRWTNEQYF.

There are many counts of this clone. This sequence joins TRBV6-1 and TRBJ2-1; 8 positions agree with TRBD2. V dropped 6 bases and J dropped 7; count of bases not matched to a gene: 5. The germline CDR1 and CDR2 sequences are MNHNS and SASEGT. This CDR3 contains 13 residues. The CDR3 nucleotides read TGTGCCAGCAGCGGGACTAGATGGAATGAGCAGTTCTTC. Residues: CASSGTRWNEQFF.

About this clone itself: The junction shows a germline mismatch at one end, possibly a read error. The V call is TRBV5-1, the J call TRBJ2-1; D ambiguous. Germline assignment: CDR1 SGHRS and CDR2 YFSETQ. The CDR3 is 17 amino acids. CDR3 DNA: TGCGCCAGCAGCTTGGGAGGTTGGCTAGTCTCCCACAATGAGCAGTTCTTC. Protein: CASSLGGWLVSHNEQFF.

V usage is TRBV7-9 and J usage is TRBJ1-2; D gene ambiguous. The CDR3 runs to 13 residues. V was clipped by 5 bases and J by 4 bases, with 11 bases between them. Germline CDR1 is SEHNR and CDR2 is FQNEAQ (reference sequence). CDR3 nucleotide sequence: TGTGCCAGCAGCCAAAAAGGGATCTATGGCTACACCTTC. This sequence encodes CASSQKGIYGYTF.